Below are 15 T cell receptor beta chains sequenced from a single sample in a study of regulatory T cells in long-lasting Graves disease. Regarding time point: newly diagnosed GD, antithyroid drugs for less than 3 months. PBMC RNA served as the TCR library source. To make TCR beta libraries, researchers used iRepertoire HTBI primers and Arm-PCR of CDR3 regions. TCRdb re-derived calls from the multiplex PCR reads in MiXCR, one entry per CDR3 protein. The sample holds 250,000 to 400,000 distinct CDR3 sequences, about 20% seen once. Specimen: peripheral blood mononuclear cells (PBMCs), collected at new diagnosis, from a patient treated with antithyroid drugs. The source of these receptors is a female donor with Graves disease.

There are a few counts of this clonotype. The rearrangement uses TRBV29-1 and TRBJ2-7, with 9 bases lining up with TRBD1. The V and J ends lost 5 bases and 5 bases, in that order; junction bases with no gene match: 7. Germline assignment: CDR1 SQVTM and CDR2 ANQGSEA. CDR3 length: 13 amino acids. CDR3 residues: CSVRGTGSNEQYF. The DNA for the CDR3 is TGCAGCGTTCGAGGGACAGGGTCCAACGAGCAGTACTTC.

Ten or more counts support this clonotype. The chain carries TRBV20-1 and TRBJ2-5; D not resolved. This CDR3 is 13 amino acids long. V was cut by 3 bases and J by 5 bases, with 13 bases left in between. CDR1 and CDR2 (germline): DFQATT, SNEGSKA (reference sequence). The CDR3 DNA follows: TGCAGTGCTAGGACTCTTGCCGTCGAGACCCAGTACTTC. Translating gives CSARTLAVETQYF.

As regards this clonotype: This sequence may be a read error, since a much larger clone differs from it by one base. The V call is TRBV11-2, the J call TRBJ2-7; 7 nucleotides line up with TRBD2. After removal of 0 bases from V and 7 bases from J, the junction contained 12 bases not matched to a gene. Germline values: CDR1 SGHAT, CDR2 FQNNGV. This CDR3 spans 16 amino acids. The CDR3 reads CASSLEVAGRYNEQYF. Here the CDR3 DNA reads TGTGCCAGCAGCTTAGAAGTAGCGGGTCGGTACAATGAGCAGTACTTC. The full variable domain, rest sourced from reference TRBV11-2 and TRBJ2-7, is EAGVAQSPRYKIIEKRQSVAFWCNPISGHATLYWYQQILGQGPKLLIQFQNNGVVDDSQLPKDRFSAERLKGVDSTLKIQPAKLEDSAVYLCASSLEVAGRYNEQYFGPGTRLTVT.

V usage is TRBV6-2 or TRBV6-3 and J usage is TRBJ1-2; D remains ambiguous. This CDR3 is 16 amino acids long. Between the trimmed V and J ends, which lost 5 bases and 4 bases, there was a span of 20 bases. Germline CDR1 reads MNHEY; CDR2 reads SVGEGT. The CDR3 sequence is CASSTSSGPRGYGYTF. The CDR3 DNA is TGTGCCAGCAGTACCAGCTCCGGGCCCCGTGGCTATGGCTACACCTTC.

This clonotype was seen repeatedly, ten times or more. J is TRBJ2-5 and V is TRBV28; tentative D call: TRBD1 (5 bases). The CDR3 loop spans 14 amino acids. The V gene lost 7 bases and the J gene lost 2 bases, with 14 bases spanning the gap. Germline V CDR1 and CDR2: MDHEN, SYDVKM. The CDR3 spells CASMDTFSQETQYF. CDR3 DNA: TGTGCCAGCATGGACACATTCTCTCAAGAGACCCAGTACTTC.

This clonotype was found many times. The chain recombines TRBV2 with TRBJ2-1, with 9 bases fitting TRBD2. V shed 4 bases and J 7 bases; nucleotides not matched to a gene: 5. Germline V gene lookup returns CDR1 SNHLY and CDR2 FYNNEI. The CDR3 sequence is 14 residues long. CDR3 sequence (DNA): TGTGCCAGCAGTGCGAGTAGCGGGGGTAATGAGCAGTTCTTC. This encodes CASSASSGGNEQFF.

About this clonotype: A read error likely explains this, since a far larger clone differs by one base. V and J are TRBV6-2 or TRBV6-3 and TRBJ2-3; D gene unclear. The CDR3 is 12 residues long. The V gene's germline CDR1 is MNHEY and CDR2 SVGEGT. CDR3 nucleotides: TGTGCCAGCAGTGCCTCGTGGGATACGCTGTATTTT. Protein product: CASSASWDTLYF.

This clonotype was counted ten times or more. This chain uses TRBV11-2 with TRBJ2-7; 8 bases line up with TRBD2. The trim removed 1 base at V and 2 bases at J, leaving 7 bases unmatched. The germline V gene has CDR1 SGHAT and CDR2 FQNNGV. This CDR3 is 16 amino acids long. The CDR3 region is CASSLGAGRVTYEQYF. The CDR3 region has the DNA TGTGCCAGCAGCTTAGGGGCCGGGAGGGTAACCTACGAGCAGTACTTC.

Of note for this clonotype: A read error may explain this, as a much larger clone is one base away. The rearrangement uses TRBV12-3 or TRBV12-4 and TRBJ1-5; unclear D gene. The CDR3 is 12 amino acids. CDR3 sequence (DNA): TGTGCCAGCAAGTATAGCAATCGGCCCCAGCATTTT. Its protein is CASKYSNRPQHF.

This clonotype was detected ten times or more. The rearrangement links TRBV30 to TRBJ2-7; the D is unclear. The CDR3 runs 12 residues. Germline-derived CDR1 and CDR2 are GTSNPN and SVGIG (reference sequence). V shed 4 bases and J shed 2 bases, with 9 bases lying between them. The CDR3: CAWNRRTYEQYF. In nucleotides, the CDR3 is TGTGCCTGGAACCGAAGAACCTACGAGCAGTACTTC.

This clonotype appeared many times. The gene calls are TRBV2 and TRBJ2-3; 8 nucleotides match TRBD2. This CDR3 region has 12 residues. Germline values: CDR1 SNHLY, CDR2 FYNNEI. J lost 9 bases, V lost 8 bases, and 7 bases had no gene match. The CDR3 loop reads CASREGTETQYF. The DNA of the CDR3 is TGTGCCAGCCGGGAGGGGACGGAGACGCAGTATTTT.

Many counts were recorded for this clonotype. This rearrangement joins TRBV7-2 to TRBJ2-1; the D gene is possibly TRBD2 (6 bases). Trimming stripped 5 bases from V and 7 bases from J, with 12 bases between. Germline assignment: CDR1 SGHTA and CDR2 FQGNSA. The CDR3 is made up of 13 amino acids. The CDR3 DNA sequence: TGTGCCAGCAGCCCCCCACTAGCTAATGAGCAGTTCTTC. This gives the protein CASSPPLANEQFF. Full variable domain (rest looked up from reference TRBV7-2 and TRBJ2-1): GAGVSQSPSNKVTEKGKDVELRCDPISGHTALYWYRQSLGQGLEFLIYFQGNSAPDKSGLPSDRFSAERTGGSVSTLTIQRTQQEDSAVYLCASSPPLANEQFFGPGTRLTVL.

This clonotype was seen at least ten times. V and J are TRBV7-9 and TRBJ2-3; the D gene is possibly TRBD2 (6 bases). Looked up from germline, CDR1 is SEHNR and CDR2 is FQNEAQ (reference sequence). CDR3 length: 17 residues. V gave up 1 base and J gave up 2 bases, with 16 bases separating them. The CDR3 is CASSLGDLGEDTDTQYF. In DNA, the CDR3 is TGTGCCAGCAGCTTAGGGGACTTGGGCGAGGACACAGATACGCAGTATTTT.

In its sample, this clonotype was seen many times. CDR3: CASSSQRGGEQYF. For the CDR3, the DNA is TGTGCCAGCTCGTCCCAGAGGGGGGGCGAGCAGTACTTC. The chain has TRBV18 and TRBJ2-7; weak D call: TRBD2 (7 bases). The CDR3 is 13 amino acids. Germline CDR1 KGHSH, CDR2 LQKENI. The V end was cut by 6 bases, the J end by 6 bases, with 15 bases between.

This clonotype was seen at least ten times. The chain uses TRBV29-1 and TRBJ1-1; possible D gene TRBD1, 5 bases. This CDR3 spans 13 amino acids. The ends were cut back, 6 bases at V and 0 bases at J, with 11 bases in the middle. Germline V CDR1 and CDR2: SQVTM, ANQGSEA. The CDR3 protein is CSVHGHLNTEAFF. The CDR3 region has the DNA TGCAGCGTCCATGGACACCTGAACACTGAAGCTTTCTTT.